These T cell receptor beta chains were read from a single sample in a study of identical twins. TCRdb ran MiXCR on the 5' RACE reads and lists one entry per CDR3 protein. The repertoire has about 280,000 distinct CDR3 sequences, under 9% of them found once; the top ten carry approximately 2.1%. This same sample was also part of a study on yellow fever vaccine responses in identical twins.

The sample taken for sequencing was memory (CD45RO+) T cells sorted from blood. All receptors come from a woman aged 18-30 years in good health. Each CDR3 is given with its conserved first and last residue. The D gene is left open where the match is weak. For some rows the clone size is stated as once, few or many, or as a class when expanded; others skip it.

clone size: many
D gene: TRBD1
V gene: TRBV10-3
J gene: TRBJ2-1
CDR3 DNA: TGTGCCATCAGTGGGACAGGGGGCGGTGAGCAGTTCTTC
CDR3 protein: CAISGTGGGEQFF

clone size: many
D gene: TRBD2
V gene: TRBV12-3/TRBV12-4
J gene: TRBJ2-1
CDR3 DNA: TGTGCCAGCAGTTTGGACAGCCTAGCGGGACACCAGTTCTTC
CDR3 protein: CASSLDSLAGHQFF

clone size: few
D gene: .
V gene: TRBV15
J gene: TRBJ1-2
CDR3 DNA: TGTGCCACCAGCAGCGACGCCTATGGCTACACCTTC
CDR3 protein: CATSSDAYGYTF

clone size: few
D gene: .
V gene: TRBV6-1
J gene: TRBJ2-3
CDR3 DNA: TGTGCCAGCAGTGAAGCTGGAGGGGCGGCAGATACGCAGTATTTT
CDR3 protein: CASSEAGGAADTQYF

clone size: few
D gene: TRBD2
V gene: TRBV2
J gene: TRBJ2-5
CDR3 DNA: TGTGCCAGCCGACTAGCGAGAGAGACCCAGTACTTC
CDR3 protein: CASRLARETQYF

clone size: few
D gene: .
V gene: TRBV6-6
J gene: TRBJ1-2
CDR3 DNA: TGTGCCAGCAGTCCGGGGATGGGCTATGGCTACACCTTC
CDR3 protein: CASSPGMGYGYTF

clone size: few
D gene: TRBD2
V gene: TRBV5-1
J gene: TRBJ2-5
CDR3 DNA: TGCGCCAGCAGCTTGGGGGGACTAGCATCCCAAGAGACCCAGTACTTC
CDR3 protein: CASSLGGLASQETQYF

clone size: .
D gene: .
V gene: TRBV6-1
J gene: TRBJ2-2
CDR3 DNA: TGTGCCAGCAGTGGACGACTTGGAGTTCCCGGGGAGCTGTTTTTT
CDR3 protein: CASSGRLGVPGELFF

clone size: few
D gene: TRBD2
V gene: TRBV20-1
J gene: TRBJ2-1
CDR3 DNA: TGCAGTGCTAGAGGCCAGCGGGAGTTTGAGCAGTTCTTC
CDR3 protein: CSARGQREFEQFF

clone size: many
D gene: TRBD2
V gene: TRBV12-3/TRBV12-4
J gene: TRBJ2-5
CDR3 DNA: TGTGCCAGCAGCCTTCGACTAGCGGAAGAGACCCAGTACTTC
CDR3 protein: CASSLRLAEETQYF

clone size: .
D gene: TRBD1
V gene: TRBV2
J gene: TRBJ1-6
CDR3 DNA: TGTGCCAGCAGAGGACAGGGGTTGGATAATTCACCCCTCCACTTT
CDR3 protein: CASRGQGLDNSPLHF

clone size: many
D gene: TRBD1
V gene: TRBV12-3/TRBV12-4
J gene: TRBJ1-2
CDR3 DNA: TGTGCCAGCACCCGGACAGGATTTGGCTACACCTTC
CDR3 protein: CASTRTGFGYTF

clone size: many
D gene: .
V gene: TRBV4-1
J gene: TRBJ1-5
CDR3 DNA: TGCGCCAGCAGCCAAATTGGGGGTATAGATCAGCCCCAGCATTTT
CDR3 protein: CASSQIGGIDQPQHF

clone size: .
D gene: .
V gene: TRBV7-6
J gene: TRBJ2-3
CDR3 DNA: TGTACCAGCAGCTGGACAATCACAGATACGCAGTATTTT
CDR3 protein: CTSSWTITDTQYF